This TCR beta chain was captured by sequencing in a study of T and B cells in COVID-19 patients. Overall study: Peripheral blood came from COVID-19 patients with active infection or after recovery. The recovered cohort's median age was 34 years, versus roughly 63 years in active infection. Critical illness requiring mechanical ventilation or extracorporeal membrane oxygenation affected about 60% of the roughly 20 active-infection patients.

Study-wide findings and caveats: Patients with COVID-19 reportedly showed strongly skewed T cell receptor beta variable and joining gene usage.

This clonotype was seen more than once but under ten times. Its matching antigen is unknown. V shed 4 bases and J shed 6 bases, with 10 bases lying between them. This CDR3 is built from 13 residues. Germline V CDR1 and CDR2: LNHDA, SQIVND (reference sequence). TRB rearrangements were amplified by multiplex PCR with BIOMED2 TRB-A/B primers. A single record per CDR3 protein comes from TCRdb applying MiXCR to the multiplex PCR reads. The sample consists of around 21,000 distinct CDR3 sequences, over 25% of them appearing once. From blood, about 240-550 ng of genomic DNA served as TRB template. This clonotype was obtained from a human donor who had recovered from COVID-19. This rearrangement joins TRBV19 to TRBJ1-5; no definite D call. Input material: blood. The CDR3 nucleotides are TGTGCCAGTAGTACGACGGTTTTTCAGCCCCAGCATTTT. Residues: CASSTTVFQPQHF. The variable domain in full, completed from reference TRBV19 and TRBJ1-5, reads DGGITQSPKYLFRKEGQNVTLSCEQNLNHDAMYWYRQDPGQGLRLIYYSQIVNDFQKGDIAEGYSVSREKKESFPLTVTSAQKNPTAFYLCASSTTVFQPQHFGDGTRLSIL.